This T cell receptor (beta chain) was found in a study of cytomegalovirus exposure and HLA in healthy donors. Study conclusions and caveats: Earlier findings revealed that most TCR beta V segments proved productive either about 87% or about 30% of the time.

Of note for this clone: The antigen remains undetermined.

Everyone who donated was a healthy bone marrow donor. Primers: 60 Vbeta forward and 13 Jbeta reverse. TCRdb's copy holds only in-frame clones and misses some; the assay was immunoSEQ multiplex PCR. The profile covers 150,000 to 200,000 clones, with about three quarters appearing a single time and over 2.5% taken by the ten largest. Per the germline V gene, CDR1 is SGHDT and CDR2 is YYEEEE. This CDR3 region has 16 residues. Trimming at V came to 1 base and at J to 4 bases, leaving 10 bases not matched to a gene. The receptor was isolated from a woman in her 40s in good health and CMV-seropositive. Material: PBMCs. The chain couples TRBV5-6 to TRBJ2-5, with 7 nucleotides matching TRBD2. CDR3 protein: CASSLIPGGLLETQYF. In nucleotides, the CDR3 is TGTGCCAGCAGCTTGATCCCGGGGGGACTATTAGAGACCCAGTACTTC. Filled out from reference TRBV5-6 and TRBJ2-5, the complete variable domain reads DAGVTQSPTHLIKTRGQQVTLRCSPKSGHDTVSWYQQALGQGPQFIFQYYEEEERQRGNFPDRFSGHQFPNYSSELNVNALLLGDSALYLCASSLIPGGLLETQYFGPGTRLLVL.